This T cell receptor beta chain was retrieved from a study of post-analysis software for immune sequencing data (dated by TCRdb to 2013 to 2016). Study-wide context: Recorded disease courses included relapsing-remitting, secondary progressive and progressive-relapsing multiple sclerosis, with some patients lacking subtype annotation. A subset of samples was prepared in parallel using single-end sample barcoding, then pooled and co-amplified after Illumina adapter ligation. The multiple sclerosis patient repertoires were compared with about a dozen previously published healthy control repertoires from donors aged about 6 to 26 years.

Library generation was performed with PCR. The sequencing machine was an Illumina HiSeq 2500. Unique molecular identifiers were incorporated into TCR beta cDNA libraries to reduce PCR and sequencing biases. Roughly 500,000 cDNA molecules were obtained for every 1 to 10 million input T cells, so each molecule roughly corresponded to one T cell. The patient libraries were prepared and sequenced using the same protocol as the earlier healthy control dataset. Samples belonging to the same batch were prepared together, multiplexed and sequenced on a shared HiSeq lane. The authors' analysis ran thus. Raw barcoded reads were processed with MIGEC, and single-read molecular identifier groups were discarded before consensus assembly and CDR3 extraction. Clonotype tables were post-analysed with VDJtools, normalizing diversity by down-sampling all datasets to the smallest sample size. Repertoire overlap clustering matched CDR3 amino acid but not nucleotide sequences to correct batch-related cross-sample contamination. TCRdb reworked the public reads: Q25 trimming with fastp, MiXCR clone assembly, productive beta chains retained. For every CDR3 protein sequence, its rows merge into one entry that carries the most common genes and DNA. In this record, the V and J calls reflect TCRdb's handling and not the investigators' own analysis. The sample table lists approximately 460,000 distinct CDR3 sequences, nearly 45% of them with a count of one. The ten most abundant clones make up around an eighth of the sample.

Study-level results and caveats: Direct clustering with F measure revealed strong co-clustering of samples prepared in the same batch, which led to a batch-effect correction. Roughly 5 TRBV segments, including TRBV5-6, TRBV5-1 and TRBV20-1, were significantly more frequent in patients than controls. The control group was slightly older than the multiple sclerosis patient group. Multiple sclerosis patients had significantly lower normalized Chao1 diversity than controls, a result that suggests substantial peripheral T-cell clonal expansion.

Concerning this clonotype itself: It lacks a known antigen. No per-base quality is available; no much larger clone lies one base away.

To demonstrate the VDJtools post-analysis software, TCR beta repertoires were profiled from the peripheral blood of 10 to 15 young patients with multiple sclerosis. The patients with multiple sclerosis were children and adolescents between roughly 6 and 15 years of age. Germline trimming: 4 bases from V, 2 bases from J; junction bases outside gene matches: 5. CDR3 length: 16 amino acids, cysteine to phenylalanine. Only CDR3 DNA is held: 48 bases, read in frame from base 1. As encoded in the germline V gene, CDR1 is ENHRY while CDR2 is SYGVKD. This receptor was identified in a girl aged 5-17 years with multiple sclerosis. What was sequenced was blood. Recombination joined TRBV10-3 with TRBJ2-1; the junction holds 10 bases that match TRBD1. The CDR3 protein: CAISGTTGGTYNEQFF. The DNA sequence is TGTGCCATCAGTGGTACGACAGGGGGCACCTACAATGAGCAGTTCTTC.